The sequence of this T cell receptor beta chain was determined in a study of blood T cell repertoires in COVID-19. Whole-study context: Specimens from acute and convalescent COVID-19 originated in the United States, Italy and Spain. From T cells, B-cell-depleted T cells, or PBMCs came the material, which was cDNA or gDNA.

Seattle's cohort entered during active infection and was followed longitudinally. Only a few counts were recorded for this clone. This CDR3 has 15 amino acids. V lost 4 bases, J lost 3 bases, and 17 bases lay in between. The germline V gene encodes CDR1 SGHRS and CDR2 YFSETQ. In the authors' workflow: Estimation of nucleated cell counts was performed using reference gene primer amplification. Generated by immunoSEQ multiplex PCR, the TCRdb table keeps only in-frame clones and is missing some. V and J calls and clone size come straight from that table; D and trimming were deduced from the DNA. This sample has hundreds of thousands of clones, with more than 70% found just once.

Sequenced: peripheral blood. The gene calls are TRBV5-1 and TRBJ2-7; tentatively, D is TRBD2 (5 bases). The clonotype originates from a woman between 70 and 85 years old with COVID-19, enrolled during active disease. Here the CDR3 reads CASSLLPGYVYEQYF. The CDR3 DNA is TGCGCCAGCAGCCTCTTACCGGGATACGTCTACGAGCAGTACTTC.